The rows below give T cell receptor beta chains drawn from one sample of a study of T cells in Graves' hyperthyroidism and ophthalmopathy. Each CDR3 protein gets one entry after TCRdb re-called the multiplex PCR reads with MiXCR. The table has some 690,000 distinct CDR3 sequences, approximately 15% seen once. The sequenced sample consisted of blood. The origin of the receptors is a man aged 45-65 years with Graves' hyperthyroidism. CDR3s include the opening cysteine and the closing phenylalanine or tryptophan. D genes are given only for firm matches. Part of the rows lack a size; the others show once, few, many or a class for expanded clones.

d_gene	v_gene	j_gene	abundance	CDR3nt	CDR3aa
TRBD2	TRBV29-1	TRBJ2-1	NA	TGCAGCGTGGAAGAGCGGGGGTCACCTAGGGATGAGCAGTTCTTC	CSVEERGSPRDEQFF
NA	TRBV6-1	TRBJ2-7	NA	TGTGCCAGCAAAGGGGACAAATACGAGCAGTACTTC	CASKGDKYEQYF
TRBD1	TRBV3-1	TRBJ1-1	NA	TGTGCCAGCAGCCGGGGGACAGGGGTGAAAGCTTTCTTT	CASSRGTGVKAFF
TRBD1	TRBV7-2	TRBJ1-1	many	TGTGCCAGCAGCTGGGGGGGAGCAGGGGGCTACACTGAAGCTTTCTTT	CASSWGGAGGYTEAFF
TRBD1	TRBV12-3/TRBV12-4	TRBJ2-2	many	TGTGCCAGCAGCCCAACGGGACAGGGAACCGGGGAGCTGTTTTTT	CASSPTGQGTGELFF
NA	TRBV10-3	TRBJ2-2	few	TGTGCCATCAGTGGGCGGCGGGGTACGAACACCGGGGAGCTGTTTTTT	CAISGRRGTNTGELFF
TRBD1	TRBV7-2	TRBJ1-2	NA	TGTGCCAGCAGCACAGGGGCTAACTATGGCTACACCTTC	CASSTGANYGYTF
TRBD2	TRBV29-1	TRBJ2-1	few	TGCAGCGCCGGGCGGGAGGTGTACAATGAGCAGTTCTTC	CSAGREVYNEQFF
TRBD1	TRBV2	TRBJ1-5	many	TGTGCCAGCAGCCTCAGGGGGTTGGGTAGCAATCAGCCCCAGCATTTT	CASSLRGLGSNQPQHF
NA	TRBV6-6	TRBJ2-7	many	TGTGCCAGCAGTTACTACGCCGGGAGAGGCTACGAGCAGTACTTC	CASSYYAGRGYEQYF
TRBD1	TRBV10-1	TRBJ2-7	few	TGCGCCAGCAGTACAGCCGGGACAGGGCTTCACGAGCAGTACTTC	CASSTAGTGLHEQYF
TRBD1	TRBV10-1	TRBJ1-2	NA	TGCGCCAGCAGTGATGCCCGGGACAGGGGAACCTATGGCTACACCTTC	CASSDARDRGTYGYTF
TRBD2	TRBV11-2	TRBJ2-5	many	TGTGCCAGCAGCCCTAGACTAGCGGGAGGTGGGGAGACCCAGTACTTC	CASSPRLAGGGETQYF
TRBD1	TRBV7-2	TRBJ1-1	NA	TGTGCCAGCAGCACATACAGGGGGAGAGCTTTCTTT	CASSTYRGRAFF
NA	TRBV20-1	TRBJ2-5	few	TGCAGTGCTAGATACGGGAGTGGGGAGACCCAGTACTTC	CSARYGSGETQYF
NA	TRBV27	TRBJ2-7	NA	TGTGCCAGCAGTTTGACTCTACGACACGGCGAGCAGTACTTC	CASSLTLRHGEQYF
TRBD2	TRBV7-2	TRBJ2-3	many	TGTGCCAGCAGTATTGGGCCCGGGACTAGGGGAGATACGCAGTATTTT	CASSIGPGTRGDTQYF
TRBD2	TRBV29-1	TRBJ2-5	few	TGCAGCGTTGCGGGAGGGCCCCAAGAGACCCAGTACTTC	CSVAGGPQETQYF
TRBD1	TRBV19	TRBJ2-1	NA	TGTGCCAGTAGTTCCTCCGGGACAGTTTTCGCCAATGAGCAGTTCTTC	CASSSSGTVFANEQFF
NA	TRBV12-3/TRBV12-4	TRBJ1-6	NA	TGTGCCAGCGCGGGCCAAAACTACTCACCCCTCCACTTT	CASAGQNYSPLHF
TRBD2	TRBV12-3/TRBV12-4	TRBJ2-7	many	TGTGCCAGCAGTCCTAGCGGGAGGGCCTACGAGCAGTACTTC	CASSPSGRAYEQYF
TRBD1	TRBV30	TRBJ1-4	few	TGTGCCTGGAGTGGAGGGGTACAGGGGGCAAAGGATGAAAAACTGTTTTTT	CAWSGGVQGAKDEKLFF
TRBD1	TRBV30	TRBJ1-4	NA	TGTGCCTGGAGCGAGAAGACAGGGCTTTACAATGAAAAACTGTTTTTT	CAWSEKTGLYNEKLFF
NA	TRBV27	TRBJ2-4	many	TGTGCCAGCAGTTTAACAGCCAAAAACATTCAGTACTTC	CASSLTAKNIQYF
NA	TRBV19	TRBJ2-2	NA	TGTGCCAGTAGTATATACGGCGGCAGGGACCTGTTTTTT	CASSIYGGRDLFF
NA	TRBV9	TRBJ2-1	many	TGTGCCAGCAGCTTTCGACCGGGTGAGCAGTTCTTC	CASSFRPGEQFF
TRBD1	TRBV19	TRBJ1-1	few	TGTGCCAGTAGGGGCGACAGGGACACTGAAGCTTTCTTT	CASRGDRDTEAFF
NA	TRBV2	TRBJ1-3	many	TGTGCCAGCAGGAACAGAGAGGGGCTCTCTGGAAACACCATATATTTT	CASRNREGLSGNTIYF
NA	TRBV7-9	TRBJ2-7	NA	TGTGCCAGCAGCCCCGGACCGAGGCAGTACGAGCAGTACTTC	CASSPGPRQYEQYF
TRBD2	TRBV2	TRBJ2-1	few	TGTGCCAGCAGTGAAAAGGCTGGCGGGAGTCGGAATGAGCAGTTCTTC	CASSEKAGGSRNEQFF